The 2 T cell receptor beta chains below all came from one sample that was sequenced in a study of cytomegalovirus exposure and HLA in healthy donors. PCR involved 60 Vbeta and 13 Jbeta primers. Method: immunoSEQ multiplex PCR; TCRdb's copy keeps in-frame clones and lacks some. The sample contains approximately 150,000 clones, around 75% of which appear only once. The sequenced sample was PBMCs. The receptor set was obtained from a man in his late teens or twenties in good health and CMV-seropositive.

The count of this clone is one. This chain uses TRBV5-1 with TRBJ2-7, with a weak D call TRBD2 (5 bases). Trimming removed 2 bases from V and 4 bases from J, with 13 bases in between. Germline V CDR1 and CDR2: SGHRS, YFSETQ. The length of the CDR3 is 14 residues. The chain's CDR3 is CASSFAPEGYEQYV. The CDR3 nucleotides read TGCGCCAGCAGCTTTGCTCCAGAGGGTTACGAGCAGTACGTC.

This clone showed up just once. The rearrangement links TRBV6-4 to TRBJ2-7, with 10 bases aligning to TRBD2. The junction had 14 bases not matched to a gene; V was cut back by 0 bases and J by 3 bases. CDR3 length equals 19 residues. From germline, CDR1 is MRHNA and CDR2 SNTAGT. CDR3 sequence (DNA): TGTGCCAGCAGTGACTCGATTTGGCTAGCGGGAGTGGGGGACTACGAGCAGTACGTC. The encoded protein is CASSDSIWLAGVGDYEQYV.